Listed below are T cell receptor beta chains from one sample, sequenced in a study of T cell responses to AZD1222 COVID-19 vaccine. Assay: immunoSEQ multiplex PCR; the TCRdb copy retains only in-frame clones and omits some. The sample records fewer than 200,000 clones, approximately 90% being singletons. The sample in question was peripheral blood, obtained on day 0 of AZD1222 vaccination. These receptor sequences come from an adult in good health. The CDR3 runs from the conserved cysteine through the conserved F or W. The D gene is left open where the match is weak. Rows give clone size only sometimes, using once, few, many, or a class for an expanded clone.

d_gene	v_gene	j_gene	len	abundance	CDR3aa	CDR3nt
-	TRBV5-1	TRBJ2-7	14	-	CASRPQGPSYEQYF	TGCGCCAGCAGACCTCAGGGGCCTTCCTACGAGCAGTACTTC
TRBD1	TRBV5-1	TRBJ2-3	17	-	CASSLGRQGARTDTQYF	TGCGCCAGCAGCTTGGGACGACAGGGGGCTAGGACAGATACGCAGTATTTT
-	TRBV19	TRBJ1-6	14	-	CASTVKGPGPPLHF	TGTGCCAGTACCGTAAAGGGACCCGGACCACCCCTCCACTTT
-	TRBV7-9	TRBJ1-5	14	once	CASSTDIMAGPQHF	TGTGCCAGCAGCACGGATATTATGGCGGGGCCCCAGCATTTT
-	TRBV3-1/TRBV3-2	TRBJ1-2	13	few	CASSQDYYYGYTF	TGTGCCAGCAGCCAAGATTACTACTATGGCTACACCTTC
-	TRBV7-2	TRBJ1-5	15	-	CASSLHPTGNQPQHF	TGTGCCAGCAGCCTTCATCCTACAGGGAATCAGCCCCAGCATTTT
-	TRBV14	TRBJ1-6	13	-	CASSQAENSPLHF	TGTGCCAGCAGCCAAGCCGAAAATTCACCCCTCCACTTT
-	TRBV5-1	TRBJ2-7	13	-	CASKGQTLYEQYF	TGCGCCAGCAAGGGTCAGACCTTATACGAGCAGTACTTC
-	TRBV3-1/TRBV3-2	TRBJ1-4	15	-	CASSPRPGFGEKLFF	TGTGCCAGCAGCCCCCGTCCGGGGTTTGGTGAAAAACTGTTTTTT
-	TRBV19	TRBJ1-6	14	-	CASSRTGDISPLHF	TGTGCCAGTAGTAGGACGGGAGATATTTCACCCCTCCACTTT
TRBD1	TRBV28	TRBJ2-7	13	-	CASSQDRGRGQYF	TGTGCCAGCAGTCAGGACAGGGGGCGCGGGCAGTACTTC
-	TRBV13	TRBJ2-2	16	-	CASSLGGRKATGELFF	TGTGCCAGCAGCTTAGGGGGACGGAAGGCCACCGGGGAGCTGTTTTTT
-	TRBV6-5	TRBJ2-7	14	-	CASSLGGNSYEQYF	TGTGCCAGCAGCTTAGGAGGGAATTCCTACGAGCAGTACTTC
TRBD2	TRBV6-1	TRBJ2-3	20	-	CASSEPWTSGGAFGTDTQYF	TGTGCCAGCAGTGAACCGTGGACTAGCGGGGGGGCCTTCGGCACAGATACGCAGTATTTT
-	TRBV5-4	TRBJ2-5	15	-	CASSLVGLQQETQYF	TGTGCCAGCAGCTTGGTCGGACTACAGCAAGAGACCCAGTACTTC
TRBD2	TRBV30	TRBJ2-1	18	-	CAWSPIAGGSSSYNEQFF	TGTGCCTGGAGTCCAATAGCGGGAGGCTCCAGCTCCTACAATGAGCAGTTCTTC
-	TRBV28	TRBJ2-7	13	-	CASSLNRAYEQYF	TGTGCCAGCAGTTTGAACCGAGCCTACGAGCAGTACTTC
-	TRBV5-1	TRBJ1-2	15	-	CASKASHGGGYGYTF	TGCGCCAGCAAGGCGTCTCACGGTGGAGGCTATGGCTACACCTTC
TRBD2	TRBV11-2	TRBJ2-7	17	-	CASSRVPGLAGAYEQYF	TGTGCCAGCAGCCGAGTCCCGGGACTAGCGGGAGCCTACGAGCAGTACTTC
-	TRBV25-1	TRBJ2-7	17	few	CASSEPPGRGNSYEQYF	TGTGCCAGCAGTGAACCCCCCGGCAGGGGTAACTCCTACGAGCAGTACTTC
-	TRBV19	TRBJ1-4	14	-	CASSPNRVLEKLFF	TGTGCCAGTAGTCCAAACAGGGTATTAGAAAAACTGTTTTTT
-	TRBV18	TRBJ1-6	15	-	CASSPQQGGDSPLHF	TGTGCCAGCTCACCGCAACAGGGAGGGGATTCACCCCTCCACTTT
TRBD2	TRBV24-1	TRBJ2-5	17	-	CATSDLGTSGRGETQYF	TGTGCCACCAGTGATTTGGGGACTAGCGGGAGAGGTGAGACCCAGTACTTC
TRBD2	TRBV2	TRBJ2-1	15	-	CASSATASGGDEQFF	TGTGCCAGCAGTGCTACAGCTAGCGGGGGCGATGAGCAGTTCTTC
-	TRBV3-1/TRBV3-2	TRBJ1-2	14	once	CASSRGGLDYGYTF	TGTGCCAGCAGCCGGGGGGGGCTCGACTATGGCTACACCTTC
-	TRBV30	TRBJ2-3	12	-	CAWSVLPGTQYF	TGTGCCTGGAGTGTACTACCCGGGACGCAGTATTTT
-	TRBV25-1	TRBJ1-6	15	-	CASSPSGGNNSPLHF	TGTGCCAGCAGCCCCTCGGGGGGGAATAATTCACCCCTCCACTTT
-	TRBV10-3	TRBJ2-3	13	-	CAIRGGSTDTQYF	TGTGCCATCAGGGGGGGCAGCACAGATACGCAGTATTTT
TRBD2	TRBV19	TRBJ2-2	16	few	CASSPTSGTHTGELFF	TGTGCCAGTAGCCCGACTAGCGGGACGCACACCGGGGAGCTGTTTTTT
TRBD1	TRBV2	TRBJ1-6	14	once	CASSTGTGNSPLHF	TGTGCCAGCAGTACCGGGACAGGGAACTCACCCCTCCACTTT
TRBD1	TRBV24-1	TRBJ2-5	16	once	CATSGSGQIYQETQYF	TGTGCCACCAGTGGGTCGGGACAGATCTACCAAGAGACCCAGTACTTC
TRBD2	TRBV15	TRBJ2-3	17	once	CATGQQVSGLAGNTQYF	TGTGCCACCGGGCAACAGGTCTCGGGACTAGCGGGGAATACGCAGTATTTT
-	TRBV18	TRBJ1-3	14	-	CASSPGLLENTIYF	TGTGCCAGCTCACCAGGATTGCTCGAAAACACCATATATTTT
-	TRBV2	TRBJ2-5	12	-	CASTGTKETQYF	TGTGCCAGCACCGGGACAAAAGAGACCCAGTACTTC
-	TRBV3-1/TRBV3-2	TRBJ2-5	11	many	CASRKAETQYF	TGTGCCAGCAGGAAGGCTGAGACCCAGTACTTC
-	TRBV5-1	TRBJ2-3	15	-	CASSSGLGFTDTQYF	TGCGCCAGCAGTTCAGGGCTCGGATTCACAGATACGCAGTATTTT
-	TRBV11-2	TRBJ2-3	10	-	CASSHRAQYF	TGTGCCAGCAGCCATCGGGCGCAGTATTTT
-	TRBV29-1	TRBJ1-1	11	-	CSPSRNNEAFF	TGCAGCCCCTCTCGAAATAACGAAGCTTTCTTT
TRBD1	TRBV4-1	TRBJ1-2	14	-	CASSQADRDYGYTF	TGCGCCAGCAGCCAAGCGGACAGGGACTATGGCTACACCTTC
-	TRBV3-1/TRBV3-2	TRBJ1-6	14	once	CASSQWSDNSPLHF	TGTGCCAGCAGCCAGTGGAGTGACAATTCACCCCTCCACTTT
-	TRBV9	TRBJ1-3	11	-	CASSVGNTIYF	TGTGCCAGCAGCGTAGGTAATACCATATATTTT
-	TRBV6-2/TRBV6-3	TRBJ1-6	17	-	CASSGSTASSYNSPLHF	TGTGCCAGCAGTGGGTCGACAGCCAGCTCCTATAATTCACCCCTCCACTTT
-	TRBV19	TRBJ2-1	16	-	CASSNFWAGEGNEQFF	TGTGCCAGTAGTAACTTTTGGGCAGGGGAGGGGAATGAGCAGTTCTTC
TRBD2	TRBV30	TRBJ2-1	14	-	CAWTHPTSAREQFF	TGTGCCTGGACCCACCCGACTAGCGCCCGTGAGCAGTTCTTC
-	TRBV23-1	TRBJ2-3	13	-	CASSQSGSDTQYF	TGCGCCAGCAGTCAATCCGGCTCAGATACGCAGTATTTT